Presented here are 5 T cell receptor beta chains from one specimen sequenced in a study of T cell clonotyping in hematopoietic cell transplantation. Libraries were prepared by immunoSEQ multiplex PCR; TCRdb keeps only in-frame clonotypes and omits some of them. The sample gives about 27,000 clones, around 70% of which show up once; roughly 6% is in the top ten. Indicated time point: recipient sample about 28 days before transplant, after cytoreduction. This material consisted of peripheral blood mononuclear cells, taken before stem cell transplant. These receptors originate from a man aged 50 to 60 with myelodysplastic syndrome. Some clones in this sample may be carry-over from other donors' samples.

V is TRBV4-1 and J is TRBJ2-7, with D maybe TRBD1 (5 bases). This CDR3 is 14 amino acids long. V was cut by 0 bases and J by 5 bases, with 11 bases left in between. Looked up from germline, CDR1 is MGHRA and CDR2 is YSYEKL. CDR3 sequence (DNA): TGCGCCAGCAGCCAAGACAGGGTATTGGACGAGCAGTACTTC. Translating it yields CASSQDRVLDEQYF.

This clone was observed once. The chain recombines TRBV30 with TRBJ1-2; 7 bases are a match to TRBD1. Germline V gene data show CDR1 as GTSNPN and CDR2 as SVGIG (reference sequence). The J segment lost 2 bases and the V segment lost 5 bases, leaving 8 bases of the junction unmatched. The CDR3 totals 14 residues. The CDR3 sequence is CAWSSRQGNYGYTF. The CDR3 coding sequence is TGTGCCTGGTCTTCGCGACAGGGAAACTATGGCTACACCTTC.

This chain uses TRBV6-6 with TRBJ2-7; the D gene is possibly TRBD1 (5 bases). Germline V gene sequence: CDR1 MNHNY, CDR2 SVGAGI (reference sequence). The CDR3 covers 12 residues. V lost 5 bases to trimming and J lost 4 bases, with 9 bases between them. For the CDR3, the DNA is TGTGCCAGCAGTCACAGGCTTTACGAGCAGTACTTC. This codes for CASSHRLYEQYF.

This sequence joins TRBV4-3 and TRBJ1-6; the match to TRBD1 covers 7 bases. This CDR3 has 18 amino acids. CDR1 is LGHNA, CDR2 YSLEER, per germline. Trimming removed 1 base from V and 7 bases from J; junction bases left unmatched: 13. As DNA, the CDR3 is TGCGCCAGCAGCCAAGCGATCTCTAGGGACAGCCAAAATTCACCCCTCCACTTT. As protein: CASSQAISRDSQNSPLHF.

This sequence joins TRBV28 and TRBJ2-2; unclear D gene. V lost 5 bases, J lost 6 bases, and 7 bases lay in between. In germline, CDR1 is MDHEN, CDR2 SYDVKM. This CDR3 spans 12 amino acids. CDR3 sequence: CASSGGAGELFF. In DNA form, the CDR3 reads TGTGCCAGCAGTGGTGGGGCCGGGGAGCTGTTTTTT.